The 25 T cell receptor beta chains given below trace back to one sample, sequenced in a study of identical twins. TCRdb re-called the 5' RACE reads with MiXCR, one entry per CDR3 protein. The sample has approximately 620,000 distinct CDR3 sequences, 8.6% seen once. These same data were also listed under a study on yellow fever vaccine responses in identical twins.

The sample consisted of PBMCs. These receptors were obtained from a woman aged 18-35 years in good health.

The table lists this clonotype with a few counts. The chain uses TRBV30 and TRBJ2-1; D unclear. V lost 3 bases, J lost 4 bases, and 13 bases lay in between. CDR1 GTSNPN and CDR2 SVGIG come from the germline V gene (reference sequence). The CDR3 is 14 residues long. The CDR3: CAWSQPRWYNEQFF. Here the CDR3 DNA reads TGTGCCTGGAGCCAGCCGCGTTGGTACAATGAGCAGTTCTTC. Supplemented by reference TRBV30 and TRBJ2-1, the full variable domain reads SQTIHQWPATLVQPVGSPLSLECTVEGTSNPNLYWYRQAAGRGLQLLFYSVGIGQISSEVPQNLSASRPQDRQFILSSKKLLLSDSGFYLCAWSQPRWYNEQFFGPGTRLTVL.

This clonotype occurred a few times. This sequence joins TRBV20-1 and TRBJ2-1; D might be TRBD1 or TRBD2, each matching 5 bases. There are 13 residues in the CDR3. Trimming removed 5 bases at V and 10 bases at J, with 18 bases between. Per the germline V gene, CDR1 is DFQATT and CDR2 is SNEGSKA (reference sequence). CDR3 sequence reads: CSAGGLVGWEQFF. Here the CDR3 DNA reads TGCAGTGCTGGGGGTCTCGTGGGGTGGGAGCAGTTCTTC.

This clonotype was recorded many times. The chain carries TRBV12-3 or TRBV12-4 and TRBJ2-3; TRBD2 agrees at 8 bases. The V segment lost 6 bases and the J segment 2 bases; nucleotides outside the gene matches: 4. CDR3 length: 14 residues. CDR3: CASSLGLATDTQYF. As DNA, the CDR3 is TGTGCCAGCAGCCTTGGACTAGCCACAGATACGCAGTATTTT.

This clonotype was counted between two and nine times. CDR3 DNA sequence: TGTGCCAGCAGTTTCGCCCCTCCTCAGGGCTGGGACTATGGCTACACCTTC. Its translation: CASSFAPPQGWDYGYTF. The chain couples TRBV27 to TRBJ1-2; TRBD1 is a possible D gene (5 bases). Germline V gene lookup returns CDR1 MNHEY and CDR2 SMNVEV (reference sequence). Trimming cost V 3 bases and J 3 bases, with 20 bases left between them. The CDR3 runs to 17 residues.

The sample holds many counts of this clonotype. This sequence joins TRBV28 and TRBJ1-3; D is unclear. With 8 bases removed from V and 4 bases from J, the gap between germline ends came to 15 bases. This CDR3 is 14 amino acids long. Germline V CDR1 and CDR2: MDHEN, SYDVKM. The CDR3 DNA reads TGTGCCAGCGTCGCGGCTTACGAGGGAAACACCATATATTTT. It specifies CASVAAYEGNTIYF.

The chain employs TRBV9 and TRBJ2-7; 9 bases align to TRBD1. V was pared by 4 bases and J by 0 bases, with 14 bases of the junction left unmatched. This CDR3 comprises 18 residues. CDR1 and CDR2 from the germline V gene are SGDLS and YYNGEE. The CDR3 sequence is CASSTGTGSRGLSYEQYF. The CDR3 DNA reads TGTGCCAGCAGCACCGGGACAGGGTCTAGAGGGCTCTCCTACGAGCAGTACTTC.

This clonotype appeared a few times. V gene TRBV7-8 combines with J gene TRBJ1-1; D call uncertain. The CDR3 covers 14 residues. V was cut by 5 bases and J by 1 base, with 11 bases left in between. Per the germline V gene, CDR1 is SGHVS and CDR2 is FQNEAQ. The CDR3 sequence is CASSPVETNTEAFF. DNA of the CDR3: TGTGCCAGCAGCCCAGTGGAGACGAACACTGAAGCTTTCTTT. Using reference TRBV7-8 and TRBJ1-1 for the parts outside the CDR3, the full variable domain is GAGVSQSPRYKVAKRGQDVALRCDPISGHVSLFWYQQALGQGPEFLTYFQNEAQLDKSGLPSDRFFAERPEGSVSTLKIQRTQQEDSAVYLCASSPVETNTEAFFGQGTRLTVV.

V and J are TRBV7-9 and TRBJ2-3; 11 bases are shared with TRBD2. The CDR3 covers 15 residues. The V gene end was trimmed by 4 bases and the J gene end by 4 bases; junction bases not matched to a gene: 4. Germline CDR1 is SEHNR and CDR2 is FQNEAQ (reference sequence). The CDR3 DNA sequence: TGTGCCAGCAGCTCCCGACTAGCGGGGTCAGATACGCAGTATTTT. Residues: CASSSRLAGSDTQYF.

This clonotype was found a few times. The gene calls are TRBV7-2 and TRBJ2-7, with 7 bases that match TRBD2. The ends lost 1 base at V and 0 bases at J; junction bases unmatched: 3. This CDR3 is 15 amino acids long. From germline, CDR1 is SGHTA and CDR2 FQGNSA. CDR3 in DNA: TGTGCCAGCAGCTTAGAAGGGACTACCTCCTACGAGCAGTACTTC. This encodes CASSLEGTTSYEQYF.

This clonotype was seen many times. The J gene is TRBJ2-7, the V gene TRBV5-1; TRBD2 might be the D (5 bases). The germline CDR1 and CDR2 sequences are SGHRS and YFSETQ. The CDR3 is 15 residues long. V was trimmed by 0 bases and J by 3 bases, leaving 13 bases between them. The CDR3 here is CASSLVNGVDYEQYF. Written as DNA, the CDR3 is TGCGCCAGCAGCTTGGTGAACGGGGTAGACTACGAGCAGTACTTC.

This clonotype was found a few times. The chain recombines TRBV20-1 with TRBJ2-3, with D tentatively TRBD1 or TRBD2 (5 bases each). Trimming took off 6 bases at V and 6 bases at J, with 16 bases between the two ends. Germline CDR1 reads DFQATT; CDR2 reads SNEGSKA (reference sequence). The CDR3 is 13 residues long. CDR3 bases: TGCAGTGCCTGGGACGGGCGGAGGGATACGCAGTATTTT. Translated: CSAWDGRRDTQYF.

The sample holds a few counts of this clonotype. The rearrangement links TRBV11-2 to TRBJ2-7; TRBD2 agrees at 7 bases. The V and J ends lost 2 bases and 4 bases, in that order; junction bases with no gene match: 11. CDR1 is SGHAT, CDR2 FQNNGV, per germline. This CDR3 is built from 16 residues. The CDR3, as DNA: TGTGCCAGCAGCTTACTCCAGGGAGGGTCGGGGTACGAGCAGTACTTC. Translating it yields CASSLLQGGSGYEQYF.

The rearrangement uses TRBV4-3 and TRBJ2-2; D is undetermined. This CDR3 spans 13 amino acids. Looked up from germline, CDR1 is LGHNA and CDR2 is YSLEER. The ends were cut back, 5 bases at V and 7 bases at J, with 11 bases in the middle. The CDR3 region is CASSVIRDGELFF. In DNA, the CDR3 is TGCGCCAGCAGCGTTATAAGGGACGGGGAGCTGTTTTTT.

This clonotype was detected only a few times. The chain uses TRBV6-2 or TRBV6-3 and TRBJ2-1, with D uncertain. CDR3 length equals 15 residues. Germline loops: CDR1 MNHEY, CDR2 SVGEGT. V dropped 4 bases and J dropped 0 bases, with 10 bases sitting between them. The CDR3 sequence: CASSSPRNSYNEQFF. As DNA, the CDR3 is TGTGCCAGCAGTTCCCCGAGGAACTCCTACAATGAGCAGTTCTTC.

The rearrangement links TRBV20-1 to TRBJ2-7; 7 positions match TRBD2. This CDR3 is built from 13 residues. V lost 1 base and J lost 6; bases outside the gene matches: 6. The germline gives CDR1 DFQATT, CDR2 SNEGSKA (reference sequence). CDR3 in DNA: TGCAGTGCTAGAGCACCCTTAGCGGGCGAGCAGTACTTC. It specifies CSARAPLAGEQYF.

This clonotype was counted ten times or more. The germline gene is not matched at one end of the junction; a read error may be the cause. V is TRBV5-1 and J is TRBJ2-3, with D unclear. CDR1 and CDR2 from the germline V gene are SGHRS and YFSETQ. The CDR3 extends over 15 amino acids. DNA for the CDR3: TGTGCCAGCAGCCCCGACGGATCAAGCACAGATACGCAGTATTTT. Translated, it gives CASSPDGSSTDTQYF.

This clonotype was seen more than once but under ten times. The V gene is TRBV6-5, the J gene TRBJ1-5, with unresolved D. This CDR3 has 14 residues. V was clipped by 2 bases and J by 6 bases, with 11 bases between them. The germline V gene encodes CDR1 MNHEY and CDR2 SVGAGI. The CDR3 nucleotides read TGTGCCAGCAGTTACGGTTCCGGGGTTCAGCCCCAGCATTTT. The encoded protein is CASSYGSGVQPQHF.

This clonotype was picked up many times. The chain has TRBV20-1 and TRBJ1-5; D possibly corresponds to TRBD1 (6 bases). From germline, CDR1 is DFQATT and CDR2 SNEGSKA (reference sequence). The CDR3 has 16 amino acids. Trimming cost V 3 bases and J 0 bases, with 15 bases left between them. The DNA of the CDR3 is TGCAGTGCTAGCTCGACAGGCGATTATAGCAATCAGCCCCAGCATTTT. Translating gives CSASSTGDYSNQPQHF.

This clonotype was counted at least ten times. This chain uses TRBV5-1 with TRBJ2-5; no definite D call. CDR1 and CDR2 from the germline V gene are SGHRS and YFSETQ. The V and J ends lost 4 bases and 5 bases respectively, with 12 bases between them. The CDR3 is made up of 13 amino acids. The CDR3 DNA reads as TGCGCCAGCAGCACGCCTGGCAGCGAGACCCAGTACTTC. Translating it yields CASSTPGSETQYF.

This clonotype was seen a handful of times. The chain links TRBV5-6 to TRBJ2-2; no clear D gene. Deletions cut 4 bases from V and 5 bases from J, with 21 bases between. Germline CDR1 SGHDT, CDR2 YYEEEE. The CDR3 has 17 residues. CDR3 protein: CASSGPGRALGTGELFF. As DNA, the CDR3 is TGTGCCAGCAGCGGACCAGGAAGAGCGTTGGGAACCGGGGAGCTGTTTTTT.

This clonotype was observed a handful of times. The chain links TRBV29-1 to TRBJ2-5; maybe TRBD2 (6 bases). Germline CDR1 reads SQVTM; CDR2 reads ANQGSEA. The V end was cut by 7 bases, the J end by 0 bases, with 12 bases between. The CDR3 covers 13 residues. The CDR3 sequence is CSAGTSYQETQYF. The DNA of the CDR3 is TGCAGCGCCGGGACTTCGTACCAAGAGACCCAGTACTTC. The full variable domain, its missing parts supplied by reference TRBV29-1 and TRBJ2-5, is SAVISQKPSRDICQRGTSLTIQCQVDSQVTMMFWYRQQPGQSLTLIATANQGSEATYESGFVIDKFPISRPNLTFSTLTVSNMSPEDSSIYLCSAGTSYQETQYFGPGTRLLVL.

This clonotype was detected only a few times. The chain combines TRBV5-1 with TRBJ1-2; 9 bases agree with TRBD1. From germline, CDR1 is SGHRS and CDR2 YFSETQ. The CDR3 length is 14 residues. V dropped 2 bases and J dropped 7; count of bases not matched to a gene: 6. In DNA form, the CDR3 reads TGCGCCAGCAGCTTCGGACAGGGGATTTCTGGCTACACCTTC. The encoded protein is CASSFGQGISGYTF.

The chain joins TRBV20-1 to TRBJ2-3; TRBD2 is a possible D gene (5 bases). Germline CDR1 is DFQATT and CDR2 is SNEGSKA (reference sequence). CDR3 length: 12 residues. The ends were cut back, 2 bases at V and 6 bases at J, with 9 bases in the middle. CDR3: CSARTGMDTQYF. The CDR3 bases are TGCAGTGCTAGAACCGGGATGGATACGCAGTATTTT.

The chain carries TRBV6-5 and TRBJ2-7; 8 positions agree with TRBD2. Germline loops: CDR1 MNHEY, CDR2 SVGAGI. The V segment lost 0 bases and the J segment 2 bases; nucleotides outside the gene matches: 3. There are 15 residues in the CDR3. This chain's CDR3 is CASSYSVAGTYEQYF. DNA for the CDR3: TGTGCCAGCAGTTACTCAGTAGCGGGGACCTACGAGCAGTACTTC.

Many counts were recorded for this clonotype. CDR3 protein: CASSWTGGVGYTF. The CDR3 coding sequence is TGTGCCAGCAGTTGGACAGGGGGTGTTGGCTACACCTTC. V gene TRBV27 combines with J gene TRBJ1-2, with 10 bases lining up with TRBD1. V dropped 4 bases and J dropped 7; count of bases not matched to a gene: 3. Germline assignment: CDR1 MNHEY and CDR2 SMNVEV (reference sequence). CDR3 length: 13 amino acids.